This T cell receptor beta chain was captured in a study of shared clonotypes between healthy human individuals. Findings of the study overall: Unshared clonotypes carried lower generation probabilities than those common to all four donors.

Profiling relied on immunoSEQ multiplex PCR, and the TCRdb table lists in-frame clones only, not all of them. In the table there are 850,000 to 1,100,000 clones, 60% to 85% of which are singletons. With regard to this clone: Antigen unknown.

The V gene lost 6 bases and the J gene lost 2 bases, with 12 bases spanning the gap. The CDR3 sequence is 14 residues long. CDR1 MNHEY and CDR2 SVGAGI come from the germline V gene. This clonotype was obtained from a man younger than 30 in good health. Some clones in this sample may be carry-over from other donors' samples. The rearrangement links TRBV6-5 to TRBJ2-3, with a weak D call TRBD2 (7 bases). Sequences were obtained from memory CD4+ T cells from PBMCs. Regarding subset: CD45RA-negative fraction. CDR3: CASSLGGPTDTQYF. The CDR3 coding sequence is TGTGCCAGCAGCCTCGGGGGGCCCACAGATACGCAGTATTTT.